The 32 T cell receptor beta chains below were found in one sample sequenced in a study of siplizumab effects on memory and regulatory T cells (dated by TCRdb to the late 2010s). The library came from the immunoSEQ multiplex PCR assay. The immuneACCESS repertoire file appears here via TCRdb, limited to in-frame rearrangements. These files lack a portion of the clones; in checked studies, under half of the deficit traces to unresolved V genes, and the cause of the others is not known. The sample table shows 100,000 or so clones, and about 94% are seen once. Approximately 0.17% of the sample belongs to the ten largest clones. Sequenced input: non-Treg CD4+ T cells sorted from blood. The cell subset or site label for this specimen denotes: FACS-sorted unstimulated CD4+ non-regulatory T cells. Receptors were obtained from a human donor in good health.

The rearrangement joins TRBV10-1 to TRBJ1-5, with D unclear. This CDR3 comprises 10 residues. CDR1 and CDR2 (germline): WNHNN, SYGVQD (reference sequence). The V end lost 11 bases, the J end lost 9 bases, and 11 bases lay between the germline ends. The CDR3 loop reads CASLSPPQHF. As DNA, the CDR3 is TGCGCCTCCCTATCTCCGCCCCAGCATTTT.

V is TRBV5-4 and J is TRBJ2-7; a possible D gene is TRBD2 (5 bases). CDR3 length: 15 amino acids. CDR1 and CDR2 (germline): SGHNT, YYREEE (reference sequence). V was clipped by 7 bases and J by 5 bases, with 22 bases between them. The CDR3 here is CASAEGTVPLDEQYF. CDR3 in DNA: TGTGCCAGCGCTGAGGGAACAGTGCCCTTAGACGAGCAGTACTTC.

The rearrangement joins TRBV5-6 to TRBJ2-3, with D possibly being TRBD1 (5 bases). CDR3 length equals 16 residues. CDR1 SGHDT and CDR2 YYEEEE come from the germline V gene. The ends were cut back, 2 bases at V and 5 bases at J, with 18 bases in the middle. CDR3 nucleotide sequence: TGTGCCAGCAGCTTTGGTACAGGCACCCCAGGAGATACGCAGTATTTT. It encodes CASSFGTGTPGDTQYF.

This chain uses TRBV11-3 with TRBJ2-7, with D possibly matching TRBD2 (6 bases). Germline CDR1 reads SGHNT; CDR2 reads YENEEA. The CDR3 sequence is 10 residues long. Deletions cut 10 bases from V and 9 bases from J, with 13 bases between. This CDR3 is CATISGRQYF. The CDR3 nucleotides are TGTGCCACCATTAGCGGTCGGCAGTACTTC.

The gene calls are TRBV29-1 and TRBJ1-2, with unresolved D. This CDR3 region has 13 residues. V was trimmed by 7 bases and J by 6 bases, leaving 18 bases between them. Germline V lookup: CDR1 SQVTM, CDR2 ANQGSEA. CDR3 loop: CSAHGVGTDGYTF. The CDR3 DNA is TGCAGCGCTCATGGGGTGGGAACCGATGGCTACACCTTC.

The chain combines TRBV6-1 with TRBJ2-3, with TRBD1 matching 9 bases. From germline, CDR1 is MNHNS and CDR2 SASEGT. The CDR3 spans 15 residues. Trimming removed 6 bases from V and 2 bases from J; junction bases left unmatched: 6. CDR3 region: CASSADRGDTDTQYF. The CDR3 DNA sequence: TGTGCCAGCAGCGCGGACAGGGGAGACACAGATACGCAGTATTTT.

The J gene is TRBJ2-2, the V gene TRBV28; the match to TRBD2 covers 8 bases. The CDR3 contains 15 residues. Germline V gene sequence: CDR1 MDHEN, CDR2 SYDVKM. V shed 6 bases and J 5 bases; nucleotides not matched to a gene: 8. This chain's CDR3 is CASSPGGAETGELFF. The CDR3, as DNA: TGTGCCAGCAGCCCGGGGGGGGCGGAAACCGGGGAGCTGTTTTTT.

The chain couples TRBV7-2 to TRBJ2-7; no firm D call. This CDR3 is 14 amino acids long. Trimming took off 5 bases at V and 2 bases at J, with 13 bases between the two ends. Per the germline V gene, CDR1 is SGHTA and CDR2 is FQGNSA. The CDR3 loop is CASSLNGRAYEQYF. For the CDR3, the DNA is TGTGCCAGCAGCCTGAATGGGCGAGCCTACGAGCAGTACTTC.

A single count supports this clone. The rearrangement links TRBV4-1 to TRBJ2-2; weak D call: TRBD1 (6 bases). The CDR3 length is 15 residues. Deletions cut 4 bases from V and 4 bases from J, with 13 bases between. Germline CDR1 and CDR2: MGHRA and YSYEKL. CDR3 amino acids: CASSRSGASTGELFF. CDR3 coding DNA: TGCGCCAGCAGCCGATCAGGGGCCAGCACCGGGGAGCTGTTTTTT.

CDR3 protein: CASGRSLGQNPATNEKLFF. The CDR3 DNA follows: TGTGCTAGTGGCCGCTCATTAGGACAGAACCCGGCAACTAATGAAAAACTGTTTTTT. The gene calls are TRBV12-5 and TRBJ1-4; tentatively, D is TRBD1 (6 bases). Trimming pared 6 bases from V and 0 bases from J, leaving 23 bases between. CDR3 length: 19 amino acids. The germline V gene encodes CDR1 LGHNT and CDR2 FRNRAP.

This chain uses TRBV6-1 with TRBJ1-3, with no clear D. Germline assignment: CDR1 MNHNS and CDR2 SASEGT. Trimming cost V 1 base and J 3 bases, with 4 bases left between them. The CDR3 runs to 13 residues. The CDR3 DNA reads TGTGCCAGCAGTGAAGATCTTGGAAACACCATATATTTT. Protein product: CASSEDLGNTIYF.

The chain links TRBV5-4 to TRBJ1-4, with TRBD1 identical over 9 bases. Germline values: CDR1 SGHNT, CDR2 YYREEE (reference sequence). With V trimmed by 5 bases and J by 2 bases, 10 bases remained unmatched. The length of the CDR3 is 17 residues. CDR3 nucleotide sequence: TGTGCCAGCAGTCGGGGACAGGGTAAAAAGACTAATGAAAAACTGTTTTTT. Translated, it gives CASSRGQGKKTNEKLFF.

This chain links TRBV19 with TRBJ2-1; 9 positions match TRBD2. The CDR3 runs 16 residues. The V gene end was trimmed by 5 bases and the J gene end by 5 bases; junction bases not matched to a gene: 10. Germline V gives CDR1 LNHDA, CDR2 SQIVND (reference sequence). The CDR3 DNA sequence: TGTGCCAGTAGTTCTCGACTAGCGGATACGAACAATGAGCAGTTCTTC. Translation gives CASSSRLADTNNEQFF.

The CDR3 sequence: CASSMDRGLNGYTF. The DNA of the CDR3 is TGTGCCAGCAGTATGGACAGGGGGCTAAATGGCTACACCTTC. V gene TRBV2 combines with J gene TRBJ1-2, with 11 bases matching TRBD1. Germline V gene data show CDR1 as SNHLY and CDR2 as FYNNEI. The CDR3 has 14 amino acids. The V segment lost 5 bases and the J segment 6 bases; nucleotides outside the gene matches: 5.

The chain recombines TRBV15 with TRBJ1-5; TRBD1 might be the D (6 bases). V lost 5 bases, J lost 7 bases, and 18 bases lay in between. The CDR3 has 15 residues. Germline V gives CDR1 LNHNV, CDR2 YYDKDF (reference sequence). CDR3 nucleotide sequence: TGTGCCACCAGCGCGGGGACATCCCGGGGCCAGCCCCAGCATTTT. It translates to CATSAGTSRGQPQHF. Looking up the rest from reference TRBV15 and TRBJ1-5 gives the full variable domain: DAMVIQNPRYQVTQFGKPVTLSCSQTLNHNVMYWYQQKSSQAPKLLFHYYDKDFNNEADTPDNFQSRRPNTSFCFLDIRSPGLGDTAMYLCATSAGTSRGQPQHFGDGTRLSIL.

The rearrangement joins TRBV18 to TRBJ2-7; D not resolved. CDR1 is KGHSH and CDR2 is LQKENI in the germline V gene. This CDR3 spans 13 amino acids. V was clipped by 4 bases and J by 3 bases, with 10 bases between them. CDR3 bases: TGTGCCAGCTCACTAAGCCAGGACTACGAGCAGTACTTC. Translated, it gives CASSLSQDYEQYF.

The chain carries TRBV25-1 and TRBJ1-1, with a tentative D call TRBD1 (5 bases). With 5 bases removed from V and 5 bases from J, the gap between germline ends came to 24 bases. This CDR3 has 17 residues. Per the germline V gene, CDR1 is MGHDK and CDR2 is SYGVNS. CDR3 sequence (DNA): TGTGCCAGCAGTCAGACGTCCGGTGGACAACTTGGGACTGAAGCTTTCTTT. Amino acids: CASSQTSGGQLGTEAFF.

This chain connects TRBV28 to TRBJ1-5; D uncertain. CDR3 length: 14 amino acids. Germline V CDR1 and CDR2: MDHEN, SYDVKM. The V and J ends lost 5 bases and 6 bases respectively, with 14 bases between them. The CDR3 is CASSAGGGGQPQHF. The CDR3 bases are TGTGCCAGCAGTGCCGGAGGAGGAGGTCAGCCCCAGCATTTT.

The chain employs TRBV5-1 and TRBJ2-5; D may match TRBD1 or TRBD2 (6 bases each). Per germline, CDR1 SGHRS and CDR2 YFSETQ. Trimming stripped 3 bases from V and 5 bases from J, with 23 bases between. This CDR3 comprises 17 residues. The CDR3 is CASSSDGVGGLRETQYF. Written as DNA, the CDR3 is TGCGCCAGCAGCTCGGATGGCGTGGGGGGCCTGAGGGAGACCCAGTACTTC.

The rearrangement uses TRBV10-2 and TRBJ2-7; 10 bases line up with TRBD1. The CDR3 has 15 amino acids. After removal of 7 bases from V and 5 bases from J, the junction contained 11 bases not matched to a gene. Germline-derived CDR1 and CDR2 are WSHSY and SAAADI. The CDR3 region is CASTFHRTGGNEQYF. CDR3 nucleotide sequence: TGCGCCAGCACCTTTCACCGGACAGGGGGTAACGAGCAGTACTTC.

The CDR3: CASTPRSTDTQYF. The CDR3 DNA sequence: TGTGCCAGCACCCCCAGAAGCACAGATACGCAGTATTTT. The chain links TRBV5-4 to TRBJ2-3; D not resolved. The germline V and J ends were trimmed by 6 bases and 0 bases, with 8 bases remaining between them. This CDR3 contains 13 residues. Looked up from germline, CDR1 is SGHNT and CDR2 is YYREEE (reference sequence). Full variable domain (outside the CDR3, taken from reference TRBV5-4 and TRBJ2-3): ETGVTQSPTHLIKTRGQQVTLRCSSQSGHNTVSWYQQALGQGPQFIFQYYREEENGRGNFPPRFSGLQFPNYSSELNVNALELDDSALYLCASTPRSTDTQYFGPGTRLTVL.

The genes are TRBV28 and TRBJ2-5, with D hard to call. V was pared by 2 bases and J by 2 bases, with 6 bases between. The CDR3 extends over 13 amino acids. Per germline, CDR1 MDHEN and CDR2 SYDVKM. The CDR3 DNA is TGTGCCAGCAGTTTAGGCGGTCAAGAGACCCAGTACTTC. Protein sequence: CASSLGGQETQYF.

CDR3 DNA: TGTGCCAGCAGCTTAGGGGGGGGAGGAAACTATGGCTACACCTTC. Its protein is CASSLGGGGNYGYTF. The chain couples TRBV7-6 to TRBJ1-2; perhaps TRBD1 as D (5 bases). Looked up from germline, CDR1 is SGHVS and CDR2 is FNYEAQ. The CDR3 has 15 residues. V was shortened by 1 base and J by 2 bases, with 11 bases between the two germline ends.

The CDR3 DNA reads TGTGCCAGCACTCCGGGTGGGGCTAGCGGCTACGAGCAGTACTTC. This translates into CASTPGGASGYEQYF. The chain has TRBV28 and TRBJ2-7, with 7 nucleotides matching TRBD2. The CDR3 extends over 15 amino acids. Germline V gene data show CDR1 as MDHEN and CDR2 as SYDVKM. Unmatched junction bases numbered 12, after V lost 7 bases and J lost 3 bases.

A single count supports this clone. The sample has other DNA sequences that encode this CDR3 too. The rearrangement links TRBV10-3 to TRBJ1-1; D may be TRBD1 (5 bases). The germline CDR1 and CDR2 sequences are ENHRY and SYGVKD. This CDR3 has 13 amino acids. Trimming cost V 8 bases and J 1 base, with 11 bases left between them. The CDR3 DNA reads as TGTGCCATCTTAGGGACGGGGAACACTGAAGCTTTCTTT. It encodes CAILGTGNTEAFF.

The J gene is TRBJ2-1, the V gene TRBV6-4; 10 bases agree with TRBD2. The V segment lost 4 bases and the J segment 9 bases; nucleotides outside the gene matches: 9. CDR3 length: 15 residues. Germline-derived CDR1 and CDR2 are MRHNA and SNTAGT. The CDR3 sequence: CASSGERGGLGEQFF. In DNA form, the CDR3 reads TGTGCCAGCAGTGGGGAGCGGGGGGGCCTCGGTGAGCAGTTCTTC.

This clone showed up just once. The V and J genes are TRBV4-2 and TRBJ1-2; 9 positions agree with TRBD1. In germline, CDR1 is LGHNA, CDR2 YNFKEQ. J was trimmed by 8 bases and V by 6 bases; bases with no gene match: 16. The CDR3 spans 16 residues. The CDR3 here is CASRPTGGAVIYGYTF. CDR3 coding DNA: TGTGCCAGCAGACCTACAGGGGGCGCAGTAATTTACGGCTACACCTTC.

The chain links TRBV5-6 to TRBJ2-3; 7 bases match TRBD2. The length of the CDR3 is 15 residues. The V segment lost 3 bases and the J segment 5 bases; nucleotides outside the gene matches: 9. CDR1 SGHDT and CDR2 YYEEEE come from the germline V gene. For the CDR3, the DNA is TGTGCCAGCAGCTACGGGGGGTTGGGTGGAGATACGCAGTATTTT. This codes for CASSYGGLGGDTQYF.

The CDR3 here is CASRLSGAVDTQYF. Here the CDR3 DNA reads TGTGCCAGCAGGCTAAGCGGGGCAGTAGATACGCAGTATTTT. The rearrangement uses TRBV7-2 and TRBJ2-3; 7 nucleotides align to TRBD2. Germline trimming cut 6 bases from V and 5 bases from J; bases unmatched to any gene: 8. CDR1 SGHTA and CDR2 FQGNSA come from the germline V gene. The CDR3 consists of 14 residues. Based on the CDR3 plus reference TRBV7-2 and TRBJ2-3, the full variable domain is GAGVSQSPSNKVTEKGKDVELRCDPISGHTALYWYRQSLGQGLEFLIYFQGNSAPDKSGLPSDRFSAERTGGSVSTLTIQRTQQEDSAVYLCASRLSGAVDTQYFGPGTRLTVL.

J is TRBJ2-4 and V is TRBV30; unclear D gene. The CDR3 contains 13 residues. Germline loops: CDR1 GTSNPN, CDR2 SVGIG (reference sequence). The V gene lost 0 bases and the J gene lost 6 bases, with 9 bases spanning the gap. CDR3 sequence (DNA): TGTGCCTGGAGTGTCGGCGGTCCAAACATTCAGTACTTC. The encoded protein is CAWSVGGPNIQYF.

The V gene is TRBV5-1, the J gene TRBJ1-2; the D gene is possibly TRBD1 (6 bases). Germline CDR1 is SGHRS and CDR2 is YFSETQ. The ends were cut back, 0 bases at V and 6 bases at J, with 15 bases in the middle. CDR3 length: 15 residues. CDR3: CASSLEPWGLNGYTF. In DNA form, the CDR3 reads TGCGCCAGCAGCTTGGAGCCCTGGGGGCTAAATGGCTACACCTTC.

Details on this clone: The junction departs from germline at one end; a sequencing error may be responsible. This chain's CDR3 is CASSETRGRTITSF. DNA for the CDR3: TGTGCCAGTAGTGAAACCAGGGGTAGGACTATAACGTCCTTT. V usage is TRBV19 and J usage is TRBJ1-1, with D maybe TRBD1 (6 bases). The CDR3 has 14 residues. Looked up from germline, CDR1 is LNHDA and CDR2 is SQIVND (reference sequence). Full variable domain (rest looked up from reference TRBV19 and TRBJ1-1): DGGITQSPKYLFRKEGQNVTLSCEQNLNHDAMYWYRQDPGQGLRLIYYSQIVNDFQKGDIAEGYSVSREKKESFPLTVTSAQKNPTAFYLCASSETRGRTITSFGQGTRLTVV.